The following is a T cell receptor beta chain sequence with its context. Germline CDR1 and CDR2: SQVTM and ANQGSEA. Between the trimmed V and J ends, which lost 4 bases and 6 bases, there was a span of 16 bases. The CDR3 has 14 amino acids. The sample belongs to a study of blood T cell repertoires in COVID-19. Study summary: Samples taken during acute and convalescent COVID-19 were collected in the United States, Italy and Spain. From T cells, B-cell-depleted T cells, or PBMCs came the material, which was cDNA or gDNA.

Per the study methods: Amplification from reference gene primers served as the basis for estimated nucleated cell counts. TCRdb's copy holds only in-frame clones and misses some; the assay was immunoSEQ multiplex PCR. The V and J calls and clone size come from that table; D and trimming were worked out from the DNA. Here the sample spans 90,000 to 100,000 clones, around nine tenths being singletons. This sequence was found in a human donor in a cohort sampled during active COVID-19. Specimen: peripheral blood. V is TRBV29-1 and J is TRBJ2-1; a possible D gene is TRBD1 (5 bases). CDR3 in amino acids: CSVGPTGRGNEQFF. In DNA form, the CDR3 reads TGCAGCGTTGGTCCCACCGGTAGGGGCAATGAGCAGTTCTTC.